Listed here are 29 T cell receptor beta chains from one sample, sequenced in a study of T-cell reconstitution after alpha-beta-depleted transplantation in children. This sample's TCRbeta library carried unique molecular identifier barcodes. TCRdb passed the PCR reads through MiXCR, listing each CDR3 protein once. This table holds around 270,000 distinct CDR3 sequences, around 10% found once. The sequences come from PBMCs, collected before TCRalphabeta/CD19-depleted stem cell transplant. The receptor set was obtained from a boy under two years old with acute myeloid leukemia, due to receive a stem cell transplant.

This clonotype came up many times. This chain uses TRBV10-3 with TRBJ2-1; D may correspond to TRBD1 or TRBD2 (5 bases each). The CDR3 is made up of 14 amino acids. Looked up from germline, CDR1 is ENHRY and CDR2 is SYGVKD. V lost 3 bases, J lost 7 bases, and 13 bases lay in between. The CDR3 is CAISDLGTGNEQFF. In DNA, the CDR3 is TGTGCCATCAGTGATCTGGGGACCGGGAATGAGCAGTTCTTC.

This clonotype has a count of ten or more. CDR3 in amino acids: CASSDHDYEQYF. CDR3 DNA: TGTGCCAGCAGTGATCACGACTACGAGCAGTACTTC. The chain recombines TRBV25-1 with TRBJ2-7; D not resolved. Germline CDR1 and CDR2: MGHDK and SYGVNS. V was clipped by 3 bases and J by 3 bases, with 6 bases between them. CDR3 length: 12 amino acids.

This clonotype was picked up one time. The CDR3 here is CASSREQGPYNEQFF. CDR3 coding DNA: TGTGCCAGCAGCAGAGAACAGGGCCCCTACAATGAGCAGTTCTTC. This rearrangement joins TRBV11-3 to TRBJ2-1; TRBD1 might be the D (6 bases). V lost 5 bases, J lost 2 bases, and 13 bases lay in between. Germline V gene data show CDR1 as SGHNT and CDR2 as YENEEA. This CDR3 region has 15 residues.

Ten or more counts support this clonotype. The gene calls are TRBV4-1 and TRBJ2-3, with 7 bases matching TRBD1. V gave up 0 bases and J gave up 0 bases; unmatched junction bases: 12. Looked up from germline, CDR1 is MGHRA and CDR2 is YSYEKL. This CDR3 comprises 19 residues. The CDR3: CASSQDYLGTVPSTDTQYF. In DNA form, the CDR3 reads TGCGCCAGCAGCCAAGATTATCTTGGGACAGTCCCGAGCACAGATACGCAGTATTTT.

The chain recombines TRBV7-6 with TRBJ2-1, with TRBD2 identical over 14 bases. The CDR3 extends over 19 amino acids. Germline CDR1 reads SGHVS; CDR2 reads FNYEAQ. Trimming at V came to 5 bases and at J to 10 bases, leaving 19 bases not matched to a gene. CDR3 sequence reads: CASSPGGTSGSASRKEQFF. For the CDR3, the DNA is TGTGCCAGCAGCCCGGGGGGGACTAGCGGGAGCGCCTCCAGAAAGGAGCAGTTCTTC.

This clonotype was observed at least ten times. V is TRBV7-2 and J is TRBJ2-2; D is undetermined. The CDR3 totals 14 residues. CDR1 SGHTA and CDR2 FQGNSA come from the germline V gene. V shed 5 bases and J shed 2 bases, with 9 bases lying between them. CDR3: CASSPDRNTGELFF. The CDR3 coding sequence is TGTGCCAGCAGCCCTGACCGAAACACCGGGGAGCTGTTTTTT. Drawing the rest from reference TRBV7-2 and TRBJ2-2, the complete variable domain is GAGVSQSPSNKVTEKGKDVELRCDPISGHTALYWYRQSLGQGLEFLIYFQGNSAPDKSGLPSDRFSAERTGGSVSTLTIQRTQQEDSAVYLCASSPDRNTGELFFGEGSRLTVL.

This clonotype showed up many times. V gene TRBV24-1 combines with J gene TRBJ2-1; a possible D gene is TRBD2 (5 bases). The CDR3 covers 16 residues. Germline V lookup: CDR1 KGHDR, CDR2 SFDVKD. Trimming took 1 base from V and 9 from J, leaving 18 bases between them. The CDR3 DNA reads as TGTGCCACCAGTGATTTTGCCGCTGGTCGGGGTTCTGAGCAGTTCTTC. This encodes CATSDFAAGRGSEQFF.

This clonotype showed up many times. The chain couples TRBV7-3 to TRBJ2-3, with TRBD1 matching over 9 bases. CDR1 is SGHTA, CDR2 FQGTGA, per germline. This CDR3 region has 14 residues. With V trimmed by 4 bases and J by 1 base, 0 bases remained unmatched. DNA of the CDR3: TGTGCCAGCAGCTACAGGGGGCGCACAGATACGCAGTATTTT. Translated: CASSYRGRTDTQYF.

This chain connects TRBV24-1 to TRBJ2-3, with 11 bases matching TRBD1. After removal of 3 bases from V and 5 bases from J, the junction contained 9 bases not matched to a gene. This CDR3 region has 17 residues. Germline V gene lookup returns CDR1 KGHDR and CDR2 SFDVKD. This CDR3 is CATSDRRVDRGQDTQYF. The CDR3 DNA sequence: TGTGCCACCAGTGATCGGCGCGTGGACAGGGGGCAAGATACGCAGTATTTT.

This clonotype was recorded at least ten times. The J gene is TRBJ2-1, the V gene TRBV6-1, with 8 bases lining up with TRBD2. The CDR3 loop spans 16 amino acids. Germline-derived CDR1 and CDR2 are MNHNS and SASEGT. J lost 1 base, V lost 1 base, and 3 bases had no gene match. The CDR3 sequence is CASSEVLAGSYNEQFF. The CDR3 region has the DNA TGTGCCAGCAGTGAAGTGTTAGCGGGGTCCTACAATGAGCAGTTCTTC.

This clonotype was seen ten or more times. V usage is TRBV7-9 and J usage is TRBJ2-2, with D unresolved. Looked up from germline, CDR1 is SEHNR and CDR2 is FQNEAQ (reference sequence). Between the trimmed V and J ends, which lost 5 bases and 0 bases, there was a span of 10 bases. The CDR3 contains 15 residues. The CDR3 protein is CASSEVAANTGELFF. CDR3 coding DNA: TGTGCCAGCAGCGAGGTGGCGGCGAACACCGGGGAGCTGTTTTTT.

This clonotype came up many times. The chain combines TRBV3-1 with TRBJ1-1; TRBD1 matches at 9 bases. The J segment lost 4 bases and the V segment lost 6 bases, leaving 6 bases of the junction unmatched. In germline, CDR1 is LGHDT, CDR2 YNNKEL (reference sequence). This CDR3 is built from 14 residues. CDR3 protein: CASRREDRGTEAFF. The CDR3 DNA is TGTGCCAGCAGACGAGAGGACAGGGGCACTGAAGCTTTCTTT.

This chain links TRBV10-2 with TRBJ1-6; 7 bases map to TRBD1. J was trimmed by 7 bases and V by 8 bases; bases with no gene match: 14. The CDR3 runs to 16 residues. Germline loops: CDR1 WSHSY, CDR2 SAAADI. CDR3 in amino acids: CASEPTGVGRNSPLHF. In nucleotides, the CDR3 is TGCGCCAGCGAGCCTACAGGGGTCGGTAGAAATTCACCCCTCCACTTT.

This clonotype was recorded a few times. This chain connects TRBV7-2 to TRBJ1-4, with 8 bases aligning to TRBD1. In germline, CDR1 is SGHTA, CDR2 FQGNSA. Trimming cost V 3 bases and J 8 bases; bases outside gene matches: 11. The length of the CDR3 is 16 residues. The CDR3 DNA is TGTGCCAGCAGCTTGGCTCGGACAGGGTGGGGGGAAAAACTGTTTTTT. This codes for CASSLARTGWGEKLFF.

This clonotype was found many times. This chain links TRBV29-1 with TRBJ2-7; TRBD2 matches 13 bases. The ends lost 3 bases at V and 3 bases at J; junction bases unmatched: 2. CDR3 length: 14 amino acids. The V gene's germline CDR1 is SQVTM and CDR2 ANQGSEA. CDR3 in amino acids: CSVDGLAGDYEQYF. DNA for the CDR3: TGCAGCGTTGATGGACTAGCGGGAGACTACGAGCAGTACTTC.

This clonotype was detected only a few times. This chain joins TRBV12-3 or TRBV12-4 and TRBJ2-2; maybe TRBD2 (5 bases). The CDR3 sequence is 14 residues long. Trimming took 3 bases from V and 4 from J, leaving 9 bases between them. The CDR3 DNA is TGTGCCAGCAGTTTTGGAGGAAGCACCGGGGAGCTGTTTTTT. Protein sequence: CASSFGGSTGELFF.

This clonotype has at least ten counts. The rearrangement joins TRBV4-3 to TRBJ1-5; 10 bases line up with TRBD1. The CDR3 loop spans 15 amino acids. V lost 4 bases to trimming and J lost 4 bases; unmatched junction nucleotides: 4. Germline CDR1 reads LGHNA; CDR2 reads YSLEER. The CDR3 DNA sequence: TGCGCCAGCAGCCGGAGGACAGGGGGGAATCAGCCCCAGCATTTT. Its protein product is CASSRRTGGNQPQHF.

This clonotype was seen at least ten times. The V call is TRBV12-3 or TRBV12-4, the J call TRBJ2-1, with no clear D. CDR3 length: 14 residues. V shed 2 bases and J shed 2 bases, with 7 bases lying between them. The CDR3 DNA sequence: TGTGCCAGCAGTTTATGGGCAGCCTACAATGAGCAGTTCTTC. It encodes CASSLWAAYNEQFF.

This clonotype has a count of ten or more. As DNA, the CDR3 is TGTGCCAGCAGTGAATTGGCAGGCCTAGTGAGAGAGCAGTACTTC. Translation: CASSELAGLVREQYF. The rearrangement uses TRBV6-1 and TRBJ2-7; D remains unclear. The V gene lost 2 bases and the J gene lost 7 bases, with 18 bases spanning the gap. This CDR3 is 15 amino acids long. CDR1 and CDR2 (germline): MNHNS, SASEGT.

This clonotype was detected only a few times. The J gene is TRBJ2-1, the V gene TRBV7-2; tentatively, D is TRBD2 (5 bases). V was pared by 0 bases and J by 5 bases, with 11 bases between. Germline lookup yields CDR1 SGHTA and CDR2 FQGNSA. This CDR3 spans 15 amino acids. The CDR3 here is CASSLARTGNNEQFF. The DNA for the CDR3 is TGTGCCAGCAGCTTAGCCCGAACCGGGAACAATGAGCAGTTCTTC.

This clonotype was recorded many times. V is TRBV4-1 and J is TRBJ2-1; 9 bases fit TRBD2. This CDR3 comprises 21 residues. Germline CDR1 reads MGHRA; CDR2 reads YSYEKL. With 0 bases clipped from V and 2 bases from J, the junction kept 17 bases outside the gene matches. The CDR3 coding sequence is TGCGCCAGCAGCCAAGATTCCGGACTAGCGACTAAAAGGAGGACCTACAATGAGCAGTTCTTC. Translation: CASSQDSGLATKRRTYNEQFF.

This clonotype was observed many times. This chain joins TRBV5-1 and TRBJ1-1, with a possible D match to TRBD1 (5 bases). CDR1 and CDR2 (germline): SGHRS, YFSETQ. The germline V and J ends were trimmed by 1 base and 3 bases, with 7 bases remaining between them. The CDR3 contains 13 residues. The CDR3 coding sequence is TGCGCCAGCAGCTTGATGGGGGACACTGAAGCTTTCTTT. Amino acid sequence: CASSLMGDTEAFF. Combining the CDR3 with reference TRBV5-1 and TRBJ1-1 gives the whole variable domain KAGVTQTPRYLIKTRGQQVTLSCSPISGHRSVSWYQQTPGQGLQFLFEYFSETQRNKGNFPGRFSGRQFSNSRSEMNVSTLELGDSALYLCASSLMGDTEAFFGQGTRLTVV.

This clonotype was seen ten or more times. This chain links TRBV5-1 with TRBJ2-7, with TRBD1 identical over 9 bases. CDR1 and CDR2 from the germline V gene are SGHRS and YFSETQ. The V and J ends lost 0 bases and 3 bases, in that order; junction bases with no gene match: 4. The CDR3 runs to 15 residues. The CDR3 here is CASSLATGGDYEQYF. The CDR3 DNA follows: TGCGCCAGCAGCTTGGCTACAGGGGGCGACTACGAGCAGTACTTC.

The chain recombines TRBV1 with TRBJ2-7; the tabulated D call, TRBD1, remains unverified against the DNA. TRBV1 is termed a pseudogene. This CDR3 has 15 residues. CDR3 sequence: CTSSHRDRSSYEQYF. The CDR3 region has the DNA TGCACCAGCAGCCACCGGGACCGTAGCTCCTACGAGCAGTACTTC.

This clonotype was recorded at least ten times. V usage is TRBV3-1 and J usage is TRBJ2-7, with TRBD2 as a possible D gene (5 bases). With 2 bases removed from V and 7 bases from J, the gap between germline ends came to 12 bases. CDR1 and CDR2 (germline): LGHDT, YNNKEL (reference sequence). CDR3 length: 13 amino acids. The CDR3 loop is CASSQRLANEQYF. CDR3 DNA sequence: TGTGCCAGCAGCCAAAGGCTAGCTAATGAGCAGTACTTC.

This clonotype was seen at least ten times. The CDR3 DNA sequence: TGTGCCAGCAGCGCCCTGGGGGCGGGGAACACTGAAGCTTTCTTT. This encodes CASSALGAGNTEAFF. This sequence joins TRBV11-1 and TRBJ1-1, with D possibly matching TRBD1 (6 bases). Trimming left V 5 bases short and J 1 base short, with 14 bases between. In germline, CDR1 is SGHAT, CDR2 FQDESV (reference sequence). The CDR3 totals 15 residues.

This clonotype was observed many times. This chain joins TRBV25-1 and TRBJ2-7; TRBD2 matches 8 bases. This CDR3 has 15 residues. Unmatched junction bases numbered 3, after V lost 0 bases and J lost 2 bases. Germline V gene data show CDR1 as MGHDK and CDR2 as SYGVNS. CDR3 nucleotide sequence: TGTGCCAGCAGTGAATACCTAGCGGGTACCTACGAGCAGTACTTC. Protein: CASSEYLAGTYEQYF.

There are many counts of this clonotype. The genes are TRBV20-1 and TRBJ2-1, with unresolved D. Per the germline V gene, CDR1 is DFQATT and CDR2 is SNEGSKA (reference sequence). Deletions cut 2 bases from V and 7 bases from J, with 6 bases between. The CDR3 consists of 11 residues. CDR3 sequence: CSARMGNEQFF. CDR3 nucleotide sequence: TGCAGTGCTAGAATGGGTAATGAGCAGTTCTTC.

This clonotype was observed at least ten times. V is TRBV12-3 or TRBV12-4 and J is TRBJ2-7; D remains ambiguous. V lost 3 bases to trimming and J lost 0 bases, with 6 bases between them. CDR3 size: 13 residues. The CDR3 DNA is TGTGCCAGCAGTTTCGGCTTCTCCTACGAGCAGTACTTC. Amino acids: CASSFGFSYEQYF.